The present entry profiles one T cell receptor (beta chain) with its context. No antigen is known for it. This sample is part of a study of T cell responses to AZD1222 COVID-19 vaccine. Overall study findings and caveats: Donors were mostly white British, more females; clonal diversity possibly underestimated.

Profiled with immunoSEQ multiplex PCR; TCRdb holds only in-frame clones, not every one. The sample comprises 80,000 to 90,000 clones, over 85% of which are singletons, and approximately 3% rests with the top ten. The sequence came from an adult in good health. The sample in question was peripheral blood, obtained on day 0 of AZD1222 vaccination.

The CDR3 loop reads CASSWSTGQTYEQYF. The CDR3 DNA follows: TGTGCCAGTAGTTGGAGCACGGGACAGACATACGAGCAGTACTTC. The chain is built from TRBV19 and TRBJ2-7; 7 positions agree with TRBD1. The CDR3 is 15 amino acids. Germline-derived CDR1 and CDR2 are LNHDA and SQIVND (reference sequence). V was clipped by 5 bases and J by 4 bases; unmatched bases: 11.